One sample yielded the 27 T cell receptor beta chains listed below, sequenced in a study of spatial heterogeneity in lung cancer. Study-level points and caveats: How many expanded intratumoral alpha and beta TCRs were present tracked the tumor mutation count, which was a count of nonsynonymous mutations.

TCRdb called the 5' RACE reads again in MiXCR, with one record for every CDR3 protein. The sample includes 15,000 to 20,000 distinct CDR3 sequences, roughly a tenth of them seen just once. Time point in this sample: sample taken at primary tumor resection. For these TCRs, the target antigens are not known. The starting material was lung tumor tissue, obtained at surgery. The source is a female donor with early-stage non-small cell lung cancer.

This clonotype was seen only a few times. Little can be read into the size of this beta chain, an off-target read in a library designed for alpha chains. The V gene is TRBV7-2, the J gene TRBJ1-2; D might be TRBD1 (6 bases). Germline V gene sequence: CDR1 SGHTA, CDR2 FQGNSA. The CDR3 runs 14 residues. V shed 1 base and J shed 4 bases, with 10 bases lying between them. DNA for the CDR3: TGTGCCAGCAGCTTAGGTCCGGGGGCCTATGGCTACACCTTC. It specifies CASSLGPGAYGYTF. Filled out from reference TRBV7-2 and TRBJ1-2, the complete variable domain reads GAGVSQSPSNKVTEKGKDVELRCDPISGHTALYWYRQSLGQGLEFLIYFQGNSAPDKSGLPSDRFSAERTGGSVSTLTIQRTQQEDSAVYLCASSLGPGAYGYTFGSGTRLTVV.

Many counts were recorded for this clonotype. This beta chain was picked up by a library intended for alpha chains and is off target, so its count carries little meaning. This chain joins TRBV29-1 and TRBJ2-2, with a tentative D call TRBD2 (5 bases). V gave up 3 bases and J gave up 7 bases, with 12 bases separating them. The CDR3 has 13 residues. The V gene's germline CDR1 is SQVTM and CDR2 ANQGSEA. Here the CDR3 reads CSVDMDRDGELFF. DNA for the CDR3: TGCAGCGTTGATATGGATCGGGACGGGGAGCTGTTTTTT.

This clonotype was observed at least ten times. Since the library was made to target alpha chains, this beta chain is a stray read and its abundance is not meaningful. V usage is TRBV29-1 and J usage is TRBJ1-1; the D gene is possibly TRBD1 (5 bases). The CDR3 totals 14 residues. Trimming cost V 1 base and J 1 base, with 10 bases left between them. Germline V CDR1 and CDR2: SQVTM, ANQGSEA. CDR3 bases: TGCAGCGTTGAAGGGCAGACAGCGAACACTGAAGCTTTCTTT. Protein product: CSVEGQTANTEAFF.

By sample share, this clonotype is medium-sized (0.01 to 0.1%). The library was prepared for alpha chains; this beta chain is a stray read, so its frequency means little. The chain uses TRBV7-2 and TRBJ2-1; maybe TRBD1 (6 bases). V dropped 3 bases and J dropped 9 bases, with 12 bases sitting between them. The CDR3 loop spans 13 amino acids. The V gene's germline CDR1 is SGHTA and CDR2 FQGNSA. In DNA, the CDR3 is TGTGCCAGCAGCTTCAGGGGCTGGGGTGAGCAGTTCTTC. Translating it yields CASSFRGWGEQFF.

A note on this clonotype: Found in a library prepared for alpha chains, this beta chain is an off-target read, and its abundance has little meaning. The V call is TRBV7-6, the J call TRBJ1-6; TRBD1 aligns across 7 bases. Germline assignment: CDR1 SGHVS and CDR2 FNYEAQ. With 4 bases clipped from V and 7 bases from J, the junction kept 7 bases outside the gene matches. The length of the CDR3 is 15 residues. In nucleotides, the CDR3 is TGTGCCAGCAGCTCAGACAGGGTTGCGAATTCACCCCTCCACTTT. Amino acids: CASSSDRVANSPLHF.

This clonotype was seen more than once but under ten times. This beta chain is a stray sequence in a library constructed for alpha chains; its clone size is not meaningful. The chain links TRBV9 to TRBJ1-1; D is ambiguous. Germline V CDR1 and CDR2: SGDLS, YYNGEE. The CDR3 runs to 13 residues. V lost 0 bases and J lost 7, with 10 bases in between. As DNA, the CDR3 is TGTGCCAGCAGCGTAGGTGGGTATGGTGAAGCTTTCTTT. The encoded protein is CASSVGGYGEAFF.

This clonotype was seen a handful of times. The library was built for alpha chains, so this beta chain is an off-target read and its size means little. The chain has TRBV29-1 and TRBJ2-5, with D possibly TRBD2 on 5 matching bases. The CDR3 runs 10 residues. Germline CDR1 reads SQVTM; CDR2 reads ANQGSEA. Trimming pared 7 bases from V and 7 bases from J, leaving 10 bases between. This CDR3 reads CSAGGGTQYF. As DNA, the CDR3 is TGCAGCGCAGGAGGAGGGACCCAGTACTTC.

By share of the sample, this clonotype is medium-sized (0.01 to 0.1%). This beta chain is an off-target read within a library intended for alpha chains, so its frequency means little. The chain links TRBV28 to TRBJ1-2; maybe TRBD1 (6 bases). The V end lost 3 bases, the J end lost 4 bases, and 12 bases lay between the germline ends. Germline V gene data show CDR1 as MDHEN and CDR2 as SYDVKM. The CDR3 is made up of 14 amino acids. DNA of the CDR3: TGTGCCAGCAGTTTCCCTCCGACAGGCTATGGCTACACCTTC. Its translation: CASSFPPTGYGYTF.

This clonotype was counted a few times. This beta chain is a stray sequence in a library constructed for alpha chains; its clone size is not meaningful. The CDR3 DNA reads as TGTGCCAGCAGTTATGGGAACAATGAGCAGTTCTTC. It yields the protein CASSYGNNEQFF. The chain uses TRBV12-3 or TRBV12-4 and TRBJ2-1; D is undetermined. CDR3 length equals 12 residues. Deletions cut 4 bases from V and 5 bases from J, with 6 bases between.

This clonotype appeared a few times. Because the library targeted alpha chains, this beta chain is an off-target read whose size means little. The V and J genes are TRBV30 and TRBJ2-2; D tentatively fits TRBD1 or TRBD2 (6 bases each). Trimming removed 4 bases from V and 13 bases from J, with 16 bases in between. Germline assignment: CDR1 GTSNPN and CDR2 SVGIG (reference sequence). CDR3 size: 12 residues. DNA for the CDR3: TGTGCCTGGATGGGGGGACATGGGCTGCTGTTTTTT. Translation gives CAWMGGHGLLFF.

This clonotype was seen at least ten times. This beta chain appears as a stray read in a library generated for alpha chains; its size is not informative. The V and J genes are TRBV18 and TRBJ1-2, with TRBD1 matching over 7 bases. Germline V gives CDR1 KGHSH, CDR2 LQKENI. V trimming: 4 bases; J trimming: 2 bases; junction bases outside the gene matches: 1. The CDR3 is 13 residues long. As DNA, the CDR3 is TGTGCCAGCTCACTGACAGGGAACTATGGCTACACCTTC. It translates to CASSLTGNYGYTF.

A remark on this clonotype: This beta chain turned up in a library designed for alpha chains; as an off-target read, its abundance says little. This chain joins TRBV5-1 and TRBJ2-1; weak D call: TRBD1 (6 bases). Trimming pared 8 bases from V and 6 bases from J, leaving 21 bases between. This CDR3 region has 15 residues. The V gene's germline CDR1 is SGHRS and CDR2 YFSETQ. The CDR3 DNA sequence: TGCGCCAGGAACCAGAGACAGGTATCTGGCAATGAGCAGTTCTTC. Translated, it gives CARNQRQVSGNEQFF.

Details on this clonotype: The library was prepared for alpha chains; this beta chain is a stray read, so its frequency means little. V gene TRBV7-3 combines with J gene TRBJ2-7; D call uncertain. The length of the CDR3 is 13 residues. Germline values: CDR1 SGHTA, CDR2 FQGTGA. Trimming removed 3 bases from V and 5 bases from J, with 11 bases in between. The CDR3 loop reads CASSLRAVHEQYF. DNA of the CDR3: TGTGCCAGCAGCTTGCGCGCAGTCCACGAGCAGTACTTC. The variable domain in full, with the rest retrieved from reference TRBV7-3 and TRBJ2-7, is GAGVSQTPSNKVTEKGKYVELRCDPISGHTALYWYRQSLGQGPEFLIYFQGTGAADDSGLPNDRFFAVRPEGSVSTLKIQRTERGDSAVYLCASSLRAVHEQYFGPGTRLTVT.

As to this clonotype: Within a library made for alpha chains, this beta chain is off target, and its count is uninformative. The chain uses TRBV6-1 and TRBJ1-4; D not resolved. V dropped 8 bases and J dropped 7 bases, with 11 bases sitting between them. The length of the CDR3 is 12 residues. Germline assignment: CDR1 MNHNS and CDR2 SASEGT. DNA for the CDR3: TGTGCCAGCGGTGGTACTGGTGAAAAACTGTTTTTT. This translates into CASGGTGEKLFF.

For this clonotype: Since the library was made to target alpha chains, this beta chain is a stray read and its abundance is not meaningful. The J gene is TRBJ1-1, the V gene TRBV20-1; D unclear. The length of the CDR3 is 13 residues. CDR1 and CDR2 (germline): DFQATT, SNEGSKA (reference sequence). The CDR3 region has the DNA TGCCCCCCGGAGGGTTTGGGGAACACTGAAGCTTTCTTT. It encodes CPPEGLGNTEAFF.

Ten or more counts support this clonotype. This beta chain appears as a stray read in a library generated for alpha chains; its size is not informative. The chain joins TRBV2 to TRBJ2-3, with 10 bases identical to TRBD2. J gave up 4 bases and V 10 bases, and 11 bases lay outside the gene matches. The CDR3 length is 15 residues. CDR1 is SNHLY, CDR2 FYNNEI, per germline. The CDR3 here is CAITFGLAVADTQYF. Here the CDR3 DNA reads TGTGCCATTACCTTCGGACTAGCGGTCGCAGATACGCAGTATTTT. Drawing the rest from reference TRBV2 and TRBJ2-3, the complete variable domain is EPEVTQTPSHQVTQMGQEVILRCVPISNHLYFYWYRQILGQKVEFLVSFYNNEISEKSEIFDDQFSVERPDGSNFTLKIRSTKLEDSAMYFCAITFGLAVADTQYFGPGTRLTVL.

In this sample, this clonotype turned up once. A much larger clonotype is one base distant, so this may be a read error. This beta chain represents an off-target read in a library built for alpha chains; its size is of limited meaning. V gene TRBV6-1 combines with J gene TRBJ1-5, with TRBD1 as a possible D gene (5 bases). CDR3 length: 16 amino acids. Germline V gives CDR1 MNHNS, CDR2 SASEGT. This chain's CDR3 is CASSVGGWDSDQPQHF. CDR3 nucleotides: TGTGCCAGCAGTGTCGGGGGATGGGATAGCGATCAGCCCCAGCATTTT.

This clonotype counts as medium-sized. The library was designed around alpha chains, so this beta chain is a stray read whose abundance carries little weight. Here the CDR3 reads CAIPRETQYF. The CDR3 bases are TGTGCCATTCCCCGGGAGACCCAGTACTTC. J is TRBJ2-5 and V is TRBV10-3; unclear D gene. CDR1 ENHRY and CDR2 SYGVKD come from the germline V gene. Trimming stripped 9 bases from V and 5 bases from J, with 7 bases between. The CDR3 runs to 10 residues.

The table lists this clonotype with a count of one. Since a much larger clone is just one base distant, this may be a read error. In a library made to pick up alpha chains, this beta chain is a stray read with a size that means little. CDR3 protein: CASSALRDHEQYF. CDR3 coding DNA: TGTGCCAGCAGTGCACTCAGGGACCACGAGCAGTACTTC. This chain connects TRBV2 to TRBJ2-7; either TRBD1 or TRBD2 may fit D (5 bases each). The germline V gene encodes CDR1 SNHLY and CDR2 FYNNEI. The CDR3 contains 13 residues. Trimming took 4 bases from V and 5 from J, leaving 12 bases between them.

About this clonotype: The library was designed around alpha chains, so this beta chain is a stray read whose abundance carries little weight. The chain recombines TRBV5-1 with TRBJ2-7; no clear D. With 0 bases removed from V and 0 bases from J, the gap between germline ends came to 1 base. Germline V gene sequence: CDR1 SGHRS, CDR2 YFSETQ. The CDR3 runs to 12 residues. The CDR3 bases are TGCGCCAGCAGCTTGGCCTCCTACGAGCAGTACTTC. Its protein product is CASSLASYEQYF.

This clonotype was counted many times. This beta chain appears as a stray read in a library generated for alpha chains; its size is not informative. The rearrangement uses TRBV7-3 and TRBJ2-1; 9 positions match TRBD2. This CDR3 comprises 15 residues. With 2 bases clipped from V and 5 bases from J, the junction kept 4 bases outside the gene matches. Per germline, CDR1 SGHTA and CDR2 FQGTGA. DNA of the CDR3: TGTGCCAGCAGCTTAGGGCTAGCGGGGAACAATGAGCAGTTCTTC. The encoded protein is CASSLGLAGNNEQFF. Based on the CDR3 plus reference TRBV7-3 and TRBJ2-1, the full variable domain is GAGVSQTPSNKVTEKGKYVELRCDPISGHTALYWYRQSLGQGPEFLIYFQGTGAADDSGLPNDRFFAVRPEGSVSTLKIQRTERGDSAVYLCASSLGLAGNNEQFFGPGTRLTVL.

This clonotype was seen a handful of times. Being off target in a library aimed at alpha chains, this beta chain has a size of little meaning. V gene TRBV5-6 combines with J gene TRBJ1-1, with 8 bases aligning to TRBD1. The ends lost 2 bases at V and 3 bases at J; junction bases unmatched: 24. CDR1 and CDR2 from the germline V gene are SGHDT and YYEEEE. This CDR3 comprises 21 residues. CDR3 in DNA: TGTGCCAGCAGCTTACACAACCGGTGGGACAGGAGCCCTCCGGGGGACACTGAAGCTTTCTTT. Encoded protein: CASSLHNRWDRSPPGDTEAFF. Full variable domain (outside the CDR3, taken from reference TRBV5-6 and TRBJ1-1): DAGVTQSPTHLIKTRGQQVTLRCSPKSGHDTVSWYQQALGQGPQFIFQYYEEEERQRGNFPDRFSGHQFPNYSSELNVNALLLGDSALYLCASSLHNRWDRSPPGDTEAFFGQGTRLTVV.

This clonotype was seen more than once but under ten times. This beta chain is an unintended read in a library built for alpha chains; its size means little. CDR3 bases: TGTGCCAGCAGCTTAGCGCGAACAGGGTCGGGTGAAAAACTGTTTTTT. It yields the protein CASSLARTGSGEKLFF. This chain connects TRBV7-2 to TRBJ1-4; tentatively, D is TRBD1 (6 bases). The CDR3 spans 16 residues. Trimming stripped 0 bases from V and 7 bases from J, with 15 bases between. The V gene's germline CDR1 is SGHTA and CDR2 FQGNSA.

Worth noting for this clonotype: Germline is not matched at one junction end, which may reflect a read error. This beta chain is an off-target read within a library intended for alpha chains, so its frequency means little. V is TRBV5-4 and J is TRBJ2-3; no firm D call. Germline CDR1 SGHNT, CDR2 YYREEE (reference sequence). The CDR3 is 15 residues long. CDR3 in amino acids: CGSSLALGSTDTQYF. DNA of the CDR3: TGTGGCAGCAGCTTGGCCTTAGGGAGCACAGATACGCAGTATTTT.

To note about this clonotype: Within a library made for alpha chains, this beta chain is off target, and its count is uninformative. The chain recombines TRBV6-1 with TRBJ1-2, with D hard to call. Germline lookup yields CDR1 MNHNS and CDR2 SASEGT. V was shortened by 0 bases and J by 8 bases, with 7 bases between the two germline ends. The CDR3 is made up of 12 amino acids. For the CDR3, the DNA is TGTGCCAGCAGTGAAGCGCGGGTCGGCTACACCTTC. Its protein is CASSEARVGYTF.

This clonotype was counted only a few times. Since the library was made to target alpha chains, this beta chain is a stray read and its abundance is not meaningful. Here the CDR3 reads CASSAGLAGAFYNEQFF. DNA for the CDR3: TGTGCCAGCAGCGCGGGACTAGCGGGGGCCTTTTACAATGAGCAGTTCTTC. The chain couples TRBV7-2 to TRBJ2-1; 14 bases fit TRBD2. The trim removed 5 bases at V and 4 bases at J, leaving 7 bases unmatched. This CDR3 is 17 amino acids long. Germline CDR1 is SGHTA and CDR2 is FQGNSA.

This clonotype was observed a handful of times. This beta chain lies outside the target of a library built for alpha chains; its clone size means little. The rearrangement links TRBV7-2 to TRBJ2-3; D possibly corresponds to TRBD2 (7 bases). The V and J ends lost 1 base and 5 bases respectively, with 13 bases between them. The CDR3 spans 15 residues. The germline gives CDR1 SGHTA, CDR2 FQGNSA. The CDR3 here is CASSLVAGAKDTQYF. The CDR3, as DNA: TGTGCCAGCAGCTTAGTGGCGGGGGCGAAAGATACGCAGTATTTT.